The present entry profiles one T cell receptor (beta chain) with its context. This sample was included in a study of blood T cell repertoires in COVID-19. Across the whole study: The study drew acute and convalescent COVID-19 samples from the United States, Italy and Spain. The analysed material was cDNA or gDNA that came from T cells, B-cell-depleted T cells, or PBMCs.

In the authors' workflow: It was from reference gene primer amplification that nucleated cell counts were estimated. Measured with immunoSEQ multiplex PCR; TCRdb has only the in-frame clones, and not every one. V, J and clone size derive from that table, while D and trimming were established from the DNA sequence. The table lists about 120,000 clones, approximately 80% of them singletons. The source is a human donor in a cohort sampled during active COVID-19. Sequencing was performed on peripheral blood.

The CDR3 protein is CATSDFQGYEQYF. The CDR3 nucleotides are TGTGCCACCAGTGATTTTCAGGGTTACGAGCAGTACTTC. The chain is built from TRBV24-1 and TRBJ2-7; D possibly corresponds to TRBD1 (5 bases). Trimming took 1 base from V and 4 from J, leaving 7 bases between them. Per the germline V gene, CDR1 is KGHDR and CDR2 is SFDVKD. This CDR3 has 13 amino acids.